This T cell receptor beta chain appears in the sequencing data of a study of shared clonotypes between healthy human individuals. This clone was seen once. The antigen is undetermined. Trimming stripped 1 base from V and 6 bases from J, with 15 bases between. Germline-derived CDR1 and CDR2 are SSHAT and FNYEAQ (reference sequence). The CDR3 totals 16 residues. Study conclusions and caveats: Naive subsets tended to show greater estimated richness than memory subsets. Relative to their counterparts shared across all four donors, non-shared clonotypes exhibited diminished generation probabilities. Depth of sequencing was expected to influence donor clonotype sharing.

Sequencing was performed with immunoSEQ multiplex PCR; in TCRdb, only in-frame clones are kept and a portion is missing. The table has 1 million to 1.2 million clones, roughly 80% seen once. The receptor's source is a man between 18 and 29 years old in good health. Some clones in this sample may be carry-over from other donors' samples. Sequenced material: memory CD4+ T cells from PBMCs. Subset: CD45RA-negative fraction. The chain uses TRBV7-7 and TRBJ2-2; D might be TRBD1 (5 bases). CDR3 bases: TGTGCCAGCAGCTTAGGAGCACTACCAGGGTCCGGGGAGCTGTTTTTT. Translation gives CASSLGALPGSGELFF.